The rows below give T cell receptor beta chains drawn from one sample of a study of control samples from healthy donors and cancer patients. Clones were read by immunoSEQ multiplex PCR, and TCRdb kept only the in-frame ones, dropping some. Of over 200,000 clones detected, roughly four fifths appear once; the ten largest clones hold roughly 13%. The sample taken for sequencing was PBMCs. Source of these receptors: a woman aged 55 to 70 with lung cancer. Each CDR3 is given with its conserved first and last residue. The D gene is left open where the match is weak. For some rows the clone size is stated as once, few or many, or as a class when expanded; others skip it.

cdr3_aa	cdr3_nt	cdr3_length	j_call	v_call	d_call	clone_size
CASSPMGPMNTEAFF	TGTGCCAGCTCACCAATGGGTCCCATGAACACTGAAGCTTTCTTT	15	TRBJ1-1	TRBV18	-	-
CASRPVRFAYNEQFF	TGTGCCAGCAGACCAGTGCGGTTCGCCTACAATGAGCAGTTCTTC	15	TRBJ2-1	TRBV11-2	-	-
CASRELGTGERQPQHF	TGTGCCAGCAGGGAGCTGGGAACAGGGGAGCGTCAGCCCCAGCATTTT	16	TRBJ1-5	TRBV2	TRBD1	few
CASSVRGAYRYGYTF	TGTGCCAGCAGTGTACGGGGGGCCTATCGCTATGGCTACACCTTC	15	TRBJ1-2	TRBV2	-	-
CASSRQGGTDTQYF	TGTGCCAGCTCCCGACAGGGTGGCACAGATACGCAGTATTTT	14	TRBJ2-3	TRBV18	TRBD1	-
CASSDPGQGASGELFF	TGTGCCAGCAGTGACCCCGGACAGGGGGCATCTGGGGAGCTGTTTTTT	16	TRBJ2-2	TRBV25-1	TRBD1	-
CASSLGSSYGYTF	TGTGCCAGCAGCTTGGGCAGTTCCTATGGCTACACCTTC	13	TRBJ1-2	TRBV5-5	-	-
CASSQVVGSYEQYF	TGTGCCAGCAGCCAGGTCGTGGGCTCCTACGAGCAGTACTTC	14	TRBJ2-7	TRBV11-2	-	few
CASSVVPRGYNEQFF	TGTGCCAGCAGCGTAGTCCCCAGGGGATACAATGAGCAGTTCTTC	15	TRBJ2-1	TRBV9	-	-
CASITSLNSEAFF	TGTGCCAGCATCACTAGTCTGAACTCTGAAGCTTTCTTT	13	TRBJ1-1	TRBV6-5	-	-
CATSDTRTSGNRNEQFF	TGTGCCACCAGTGATACTAGGACTAGCGGGAATCGCAATGAGCAGTTCTTC	17	TRBJ2-1	TRBV24-1	TRBD2	-
CAISETVFGNTIYF	TGTGCCATCAGTGAAACAGTCTTTGGAAACACCATATATTTT	14	TRBJ1-3	TRBV10-3	-	once
CASSFSLGRYEQYF	TGTGCCAGCAGCTTTTCACTCGGTCGCTACGAGCAGTACTTC	14	TRBJ2-7	TRBV11-2	-	-
CASSQYAYEQYF	TGTGCCAGCAGCCAATACGCCTACGAGCAGTACTTC	12	TRBJ2-7	TRBV14	-	-
CASSQDANEQFF	TGTGCCAGCAGCCAAGATGCCAATGAGCAGTTCTTC	12	TRBJ2-1	TRBV3-1/TRBV3-2	-	-
CASRTLTGTGDEQYF	TGCGCCAGCAGAACCCTGACCGGGACAGGGGACGAGCAGTACTTC	15	TRBJ2-7	TRBV5-1	TRBD1	-
CASRHDRASYGYTF	TGTGCCAGTAGACATGACAGGGCAAGTTACGGCTACACCTTC	14	TRBJ1-2	TRBV19	TRBD1	-
CASSQDDGTGSFLEQFF	TGTGCCAGCAGCCAAGATGACGGGACAGGGTCCTTCCTCGAGCAGTTCTTC	17	TRBJ2-1	TRBV3-1/TRBV3-2	TRBD1	-
CASSANTGYIQPQHF	TGTGCCAGTAGTGCTAACACAGGGTATATACAGCCCCAGCATTTT	15	TRBJ1-5	TRBV19	-	-
CASVPGLSYEQYF	TGTGCCAGCGTCCCCGGATTGTCCTACGAGCAGTACTTC	13	TRBJ2-7	TRBV2	-	-
CASSFDRVTEAFF	TGCGCCAGCAGCTTCGACAGGGTCACTGAAGCTTTCTTT	13	TRBJ1-1	TRBV5-1	TRBD1	-
CASSQGLAGASTDTQYF	TGTGCCAGCAGCCAAGGGCTAGCGGGGGCCAGCACAGATACGCAGTATTTT	17	TRBJ2-3	TRBV3-1/TRBV3-2	TRBD2	-
CASSLQGATNEKLFF	TGTGCCAGCAGTTTACAAGGGGCAACTAATGAAAAACTGTTTTTT	15	TRBJ1-4	TRBV28	-	-
CAKERDGDPPGEETQYF	TGTGCCAAAGAGAGAGATGGGGACCCCCCAGGGGAAGAGACCCAGTACTTC	17	TRBJ2-5	TRBV7-3	-	-
CATSDPNSTPNEQFF	TGTGCCACCAGTGATCCTAACTCTACACCTAATGAGCAGTTCTTC	15	TRBJ2-1	TRBV24-1	-	-
CASSRTPNQLEKLFF	TGTGCCAGCAGCCGCACCCCTAACCAGCTTGAAAAACTGTTTTTT	15	TRBJ1-4	TRBV3-1/TRBV3-2	-	-
CASSLASWAGTEAFF	TGCGCCAGCAGCTTGGCTTCATGGGCAGGCACTGAAGCTTTCTTT	15	TRBJ1-1	TRBV5-1	-	-
CASSLDGQSYNEQFF	TGTGCTAGCAGCTTAGATGGACAGTCCTACAATGAGCAGTTCTTC	15	TRBJ2-1	TRBV7-7	-	-
CASSVGDRGQYF	TGTGCCAGCAGCGTAGGGGATCGAGGGCAGTATTTT	12	TRBJ2-3	TRBV9	-	-
CASSLFGADTQYF	TGTGCCAGCAGCTTATTTGGGGCAGATACGCAGTATTTT	13	TRBJ2-3	TRBV7-9	-	-
CASSRGTGYPYTF	TGTGCCAGCAGCCGCGGGACAGGGTATCCCTACACCTTC	13	TRBJ1-2	TRBV16	TRBD1	-
CASSDSGGDNEQFF	TGTGCCAGCAGCGATAGCGGGGGGGATAATGAGCAGTTCTTC	14	TRBJ2-1	TRBV2	TRBD2	-
CASSLHPSYEQYF	TGTGCCAGCAGTCTCCACCCCTCCTACGAGCAGTACTTC	13	TRBJ2-7	TRBV12-3/TRBV12-4	-	-